This is a list of T cell receptor beta chains from one sample in a study of lymphopenia after photon versus proton radiotherapy. Profiling relied on immunoSEQ multiplex PCR, and the TCRdb table lists in-frame clones only, not all of them. The sample holds more than 60,000 clones, approximately 84% seen once. Sequenced material: peripheral blood, taken from a patient treated with photon-based radiotherapy. These receptors were taken from a man in his forties with gastric cancer. Each CDR3 is given with its conserved first and last residue. Each record gives: D gene, J gene, clone size, V gene, CDR3 DNA, CDR3 protein. D genes are given only for firm matches. Expanded clones are given a class, and other clones once, few, many or no size at all.

d_gene: TRBD1
j_gene: TRBJ2-3
abundance: once
v_gene: TRBV4-3
CDR3nt: TGCGCCAGCAGCCCCAGGGGGTCTAGCACAGATACGCAGTATTTT
CDR3aa: CASSPRGSSTDTQYF

d_gene: TRBD1
j_gene: TRBJ1-1
abundance: NA
v_gene: TRBV2
CDR3nt: TGTGCCAGCACCAGGACAGGAAGTAACACTGAAGCTTTCTTT
CDR3aa: CASTRTGSNTEAFF

d_gene: TRBD1
j_gene: TRBJ2-2
abundance: once
v_gene: TRBV6-5
CDR3nt: TGTGCCAGCACTTCGACAGGGGCTTTCGGGGAGCTGTTTTTT
CDR3aa: CASTSTGAFGELFF

d_gene: NA
j_gene: TRBJ2-1
abundance: NA
v_gene: TRBV6-1
CDR3nt: TGTGCCAGCACCCCGGGTCCTGTCGGTGAGCAGTTCTTC
CDR3aa: CASTPGPVGEQFF

d_gene: TRBD2
j_gene: TRBJ2-7
abundance: NA
v_gene: TRBV11-2
CDR3nt: TGTGCCAGCAGCTTACCTACTAGCGGGCGGTACGAGCAGTACTTC
CDR3aa: CASSLPTSGRYEQYF

d_gene: TRBD2
j_gene: TRBJ2-1
abundance: NA
v_gene: TRBV10-3
CDR3nt: TGTGCCATCAGCCGGACTAGCCGGTACAATGAGCAGTTCTTC
CDR3aa: CAISRTSRYNEQFF

d_gene: NA
j_gene: TRBJ2-1
abundance: few
v_gene: TRBV12-5
CDR3nt: TGTGCTAGTGGTTCGGGGATCTATTCCTACAATGAGCAGTTCTTC
CDR3aa: CASGSGIYSYNEQFF

d_gene: NA
j_gene: TRBJ1-2
abundance: NA
v_gene: TRBV9
CDR3nt: TGTGCCAGCAGCGTACGCGAACAGGGCAACTATGGCTACACCTTC
CDR3aa: CASSVREQGNYGYTF

d_gene: TRBD1
j_gene: TRBJ1-2
abundance: NA
v_gene: TRBV9
CDR3nt: TGTGCCAGCAGCCCCAGGACAGGGAGTAACTATGGCTACACCTTC
CDR3aa: CASSPRTGSNYGYTF

d_gene: TRBD2
j_gene: TRBJ2-3
abundance: NA
v_gene: TRBV30
CDR3nt: TGTGCCTGGAGTACGGCTAGCGGGGCCCGCACAGATACGCAGTATTTT
CDR3aa: CAWSTASGARTDTQYF

d_gene: NA
j_gene: TRBJ1-1
abundance: NA
v_gene: TRBV15
CDR3nt: TGTGCCACCATGAGGGGCAATACGAACACTGAAGCTTTCTTT
CDR3aa: CATMRGNTNTEAFF

d_gene: TRBD2
j_gene: TRBJ2-3
abundance: NA
v_gene: TRBV19
CDR3nt: TGTGCCAGTAGTAGCGGGGGGGCTGGAGATACGCAGTATTTT
CDR3aa: CASSSGGAGDTQYF

d_gene: NA
j_gene: TRBJ1-5
abundance: once
v_gene: TRBV5-8
CDR3nt: TGTGCCAGCAGCTTGGCCATCAAGACAAATAGCAATCAGCCCCAGCATTTT
CDR3aa: CASSLAIKTNSNQPQHF

d_gene: TRBD1
j_gene: TRBJ2-1
abundance: NA
v_gene: TRBV7-9
CDR3nt: TGTGCCAGCAGCTCGAGCGGACAGGGGGCTATTAATGAGCAGTTCTTC
CDR3aa: CASSSSGQGAINEQFF

d_gene: TRBD1
j_gene: TRBJ1-1
abundance: NA
v_gene: TRBV5-6
CDR3nt: TGTGCCAGCAGCTTGTTACAGGGGGCCGAAGCTTTCTTT
CDR3aa: CASSLLQGAEAFF

d_gene: NA
j_gene: TRBJ1-6
abundance: NA
v_gene: TRBV19
CDR3nt: TGTGCCAGTAGTATAGTTCTGAAAAATTCACCCCTCCACTTT
CDR3aa: CASSIVLKNSPLHF

d_gene: NA
j_gene: TRBJ2-7
abundance: NA
v_gene: TRBV18
CDR3nt: TGTGCCAGCTCACCCGCACAGGCCTACGAGCAGTACTTC
CDR3aa: CASSPAQAYEQYF

d_gene: NA
j_gene: TRBJ1-2
abundance: NA
v_gene: TRBV30
CDR3nt: TGTGCCTGGAGTACCACAGGGGGCTACACCTTC
CDR3aa: CAWSTTGGYTF

d_gene: TRBD1
j_gene: TRBJ1-5
abundance: NA
v_gene: TRBV6-6
CDR3nt: TGTGCCAGCAATGACAGGGGGCCCCAGCATTTT
CDR3aa: CASNDRGPQHF

d_gene: NA
j_gene: TRBJ2-1
abundance: NA
v_gene: TRBV11-2
CDR3nt: TGTGCCAGCAGCCCAGGCGGGCTTTCCTATGAGCAGTTCTTC
CDR3aa: CASSPGGLSYEQFF

d_gene: NA
j_gene: TRBJ2-3
abundance: once
v_gene: TRBV6-6
CDR3nt: TGTGCCAGCAGCCACGGAGGGACAAAGACTACAGATACGCAGTATTTT
CDR3aa: CASSHGGTKTTDTQYF

d_gene: NA
j_gene: TRBJ1-2
abundance: NA
v_gene: TRBV5-1
CDR3nt: TGCGCCAGCAGCTTGGAGGGGGGCGCCTATGGCTACACCTTC
CDR3aa: CASSLEGGAYGYTF

d_gene: TRBD1
j_gene: TRBJ2-7
abundance: NA
v_gene: TRBV10-3
CDR3nt: TGTGCCATCAGTGAGGGACAGGGGGTGTCAAGCTCCTACGAGCAGTACTTC
CDR3aa: CAISEGQGVSSSYEQYF

d_gene: NA
j_gene: TRBJ2-1
abundance: NA
v_gene: TRBV11-2
CDR3nt: TGTGCCAGCAGCTTAGGCGTCGTTGGGGAGCAGTTCTTC
CDR3aa: CASSLGVVGEQFF

d_gene: NA
j_gene: TRBJ2-5
abundance: NA
v_gene: TRBV27
CDR3nt: TGTGCCAGCAGCCCACGGGGCAGCGAGCAAGAGACCCAGTACTTC
CDR3aa: CASSPRGSEQETQYF

d_gene: NA
j_gene: TRBJ2-2
abundance: NA
v_gene: TRBV29-1
CDR3nt: TGCAGCGTTGAAGGCAGCATCGCCACCGGGGAGCTGTTTTTT
CDR3aa: CSVEGSIATGELFF

d_gene: TRBD1
j_gene: TRBJ1-2
abundance: NA
v_gene: TRBV5-6
CDR3nt: TGTGCCAGCAGCCAGGGGGCGGGGGGCATAAACTATGGCTACACCTTC
CDR3aa: CASSQGAGGINYGYTF

d_gene: NA
j_gene: TRBJ2-7
abundance: NA
v_gene: TRBV7-9
CDR3nt: TGTGCCAGCAGCTTCCCCGAAACGGATGCGTACGAGCAGTACTTC
CDR3aa: CASSFPETDAYEQYF

d_gene: NA
j_gene: TRBJ1-6
abundance: few
v_gene: TRBV7-2
CDR3nt: TGTGCCAGCAGCTTAGCGGACAACTATAATTCACCCCTCCACTTT
CDR3aa: CASSLADNYNSPLHF

d_gene: TRBD1
j_gene: TRBJ1-2
abundance: NA
v_gene: TRBV30
CDR3nt: TGTGCCTGGAGCGAGGGGGCGGGCTATGGCTACACCTTC
CDR3aa: CAWSEGAGYGYTF

d_gene: NA
j_gene: TRBJ2-4
abundance: NA
v_gene: TRBV5-1
CDR3nt: TGCGCCAGCAGCCCGCGACAGGAGGTGGGAATGTGGGGCAAAAACATTCAGTACTTC
CDR3aa: CASSPRQEVGMWGKNIQYF

d_gene: TRBD1
j_gene: TRBJ1-1
abundance: NA
v_gene: TRBV29-1
CDR3nt: TGCAGCGTTGTGGGACAGGGGTACACTGAAGCTTTCTTT
CDR3aa: CSVVGQGYTEAFF

d_gene: TRBD1
j_gene: TRBJ2-1
abundance: NA
v_gene: TRBV4-1
CDR3nt: TGCGCCAGCAGCCAAATCGCCCAGGGGGTTGGACGTGAAAATGAGCAGTTCTTC
CDR3aa: CASSQIAQGVGRENEQFF

d_gene: NA
j_gene: TRBJ1-2
abundance: NA
v_gene: TRBV2
CDR3nt: TGTGCCAGCACAGTGGGGCATGGCTACACCTTC
CDR3aa: CASTVGHGYTF

d_gene: NA
j_gene: TRBJ2-7
abundance: NA
v_gene: TRBV9
CDR3nt: TGTGCCAGCAGCGTAGGGCCGGCGGATTCCTACGAGCAGTACTTC
CDR3aa: CASSVGPADSYEQYF

d_gene: NA
j_gene: TRBJ2-5
abundance: NA
v_gene: TRBV7-3
CDR3nt: TGTGCCAGCAGCTTACGGGGGAGTTCGGAGACCCAGTACTTC
CDR3aa: CASSLRGSSETQYF

d_gene: NA
j_gene: TRBJ1-3
abundance: NA
v_gene: TRBV7-9
CDR3nt: TGTGCCAGCAGCGCCGAGGGGCTCACTGGAAACACCATATATTTT
CDR3aa: CASSAEGLTGNTIYF

d_gene: TRBD2
j_gene: TRBJ2-1
abundance: NA
v_gene: TRBV6-4
CDR3nt: TGTGCCAGCAGTGACTCGACCAGCGGGGGGGCTGGTGAGCAGTTCTTC
CDR3aa: CASSDSTSGGAGEQFF

d_gene: TRBD1
j_gene: TRBJ2-7
abundance: NA
v_gene: TRBV19
CDR3nt: TGTGCCAGTAGTATAGCTCCCGGACAGGGGGCCTACGAGCAGTACTTC
CDR3aa: CASSIAPGQGAYEQYF

d_gene: NA
j_gene: TRBJ2-2
abundance: NA
v_gene: TRBV5-6
CDR3nt: TGTGCCAGCAGCTTGACCCCTCAGAACACCGGGGAGCTGTTTTTT
CDR3aa: CASSLTPQNTGELFF

d_gene: NA
j_gene: TRBJ1-1
abundance: NA
v_gene: TRBV2
CDR3nt: TGTGCCAGCAGAGTCGATGGGGGAGTTGAAGCTTTCTTT
CDR3aa: CASRVDGGVEAFF

d_gene: NA
j_gene: TRBJ2-7
abundance: NA
v_gene: TRBV10-3
CDR3nt: TGTGCCATCAGTGAGGGAGTAGGGGGCTCCTACGAGCAGTACTTC
CDR3aa: CAISEGVGGSYEQYF

d_gene: NA
j_gene: TRBJ2-3
abundance: NA
v_gene: TRBV4-2
CDR3nt: TGTGCCAGCAGCCAAGCGTTTAGGGCGGTCACAGATACGCAGTATTTT
CDR3aa: CASSQAFRAVTDTQYF

d_gene: NA
j_gene: TRBJ1-1
abundance: NA
v_gene: TRBV30
CDR3nt: TGTGCCTGGAGTGTACCAGGAGGGGGATGGAACACTGAAGCTTTCTTT
CDR3aa: CAWSVPGGGWNTEAFF

d_gene: NA
j_gene: TRBJ2-5
abundance: NA
v_gene: TRBV30
CDR3nt: TGTGCCTGGAGGCACCAGGCATTCCAAGAGACCCAGTACTTC
CDR3aa: CAWRHQAFQETQYF